The 30 T cell receptor beta chains reported below all come from one sample, sequenced in a study of blood T cells in healthy people across ages. With a J-beta primer mix and a sample-barcoded 5' primer, a second PCR ran about 7 to 12 cycles. Each CDR3 protein gets one entry after TCRdb re-called the 5' RACE reads with MiXCR. This table holds roughly 800,000 distinct CDR3 sequences, around 25% found once. The data were also submitted as part of a second study, on T cells of mothers and their children.

Sequencing used blood. These receptors all come from a boy between 10 and 17 years old in good health.

The rearrangement links TRBV7-9 to TRBJ2-7; either TRBD1 or TRBD2 may supply D (5 bases each). The CDR3 length is 15 residues. The V end was cut by 5 bases, the J end by 0 bases, with 14 bases between. Germline values: CDR1 SEHNR, CDR2 FQNEAQ (reference sequence). CDR3 bases: TGTGCCAGCAGCCTGGGACCTACGAGCTCCTACGAGCAGTACTTC. It encodes CASSLGPTSSYEQYF.

The sample holds a few counts of this clonotype. The V call is TRBV20-1, the J call TRBJ2-5; 9 bases are a match to TRBD1. The DNA matches TRBJ2-7 better at its end, which makes the J call doubtful. Per germline, CDR1 DFQATT and CDR2 SNEGSKA (reference sequence). The CDR3 is 14 amino acids. CDR3 nucleotide sequence: TGCAGCGCTGCCCAGGGGACAGGGAATTACGAGCAGTACTTC. Protein: CSAAQGTGNYEQYF.

V is TRBV12-3 or TRBV12-4 and J is TRBJ1-5; D remains unclear. This CDR3 is built from 14 residues. V dropped 7 bases and J dropped 4 bases, with 14 bases sitting between them. CDR3 in DNA: TGTGCCAGCAACACGGCCGGGAGGAATCAGCCCCAGCATTTT. Translation: CASNTAGRNQPQHF.

This clonotype occurred a few times. V and J are TRBV6-2 or TRBV6-3 and TRBJ2-5; 7 bases are shared with TRBD2. TRBJ2-7 explains the end of the DNA better; the J call may be wrong. The length of the CDR3 is 15 residues. Germline-derived CDR1 and CDR2 are MNHEY and SVGEGT. CDR3: CASSYSLAESYEQYF. The CDR3 coding sequence is TGTGCCAGCAGTTACTCTCTAGCGGAATCCTACGAGCAGTACTTC.

The table lists this clonotype with many counts. DNA for the CDR3: TGTGCCAGCAGCCAAGTGGGGGACATTCAGTACTTC. Protein: CASSQVGDIQYF. The chain has TRBV7-8 and TRBJ2-4; D is tentatively TRBD1 or TRBD2 (5 bases each). The CDR3 is 12 residues long. In germline, CDR1 is SGHVS, CDR2 FQNEAQ. The V and J ends lost 5 bases and 8 bases respectively, with 10 bases between them.

A few counts support this clonotype. The rearrangement joins TRBV28 to TRBJ2-1, with 9 bases that match TRBD1. The CDR3 has 14 residues. V trimming: 6 bases; J trimming: 2 bases; junction bases outside the gene matches: 2. Per the germline V gene, CDR1 is MDHEN and CDR2 is SYDVKM. The CDR3 reads CASSRTGAYNEQFF. CDR3 nucleotides: TGTGCCAGCAGCCGGACAGGGGCCTACAATGAGCAGTTCTTC.

V and J are TRBV12-3 or TRBV12-4 and TRBJ2-3; TRBD1 or TRBD2 may be the D gene (5 bases each). Trimming removed 5 bases from V and 15 bases from J, with 36 bases in between. The CDR3 length is 18 residues. The CDR3 protein is CASSPGTWFGTRADMEYF. CDR3 coding DNA: TGTGCCAGCAGTCCCGGGACGTGGTTCGGAACGAGAGCAGATATGGAATATTTT.

This clonotype showed up just a few times. The genes are TRBV5-6 and TRBJ1-3; D is unresolved. The V and J ends lost 0 bases and 9 bases respectively, with 10 bases between them. CDR3 length: 13 amino acids. CDR1 and CDR2 (germline): SGHDT, YYEEEE. CDR3: CASSLVRAGTIYF. In DNA form, the CDR3 reads TGTGCCAGCAGCTTGGTACGGGCCGGCACCATATATTTT.

The chain recombines TRBV7-2 with TRBJ2-3; D perhaps matches TRBD2 (7 bases). CDR1 is SGHTA, CDR2 FQGNSA, per germline. The V gene lost 4 bases and the J gene lost 2 bases, with 19 bases spanning the gap. The CDR3 sequence is 17 residues long. The CDR3 DNA follows: TGTGCCAGCAGCTCTCTGCGAGGGGGAGGGACCACAGATACGCAGTATTTT. It codes for CASSSLRGGGTTDTQYF. The complete variable domain, with remaining parts taken from reference TRBV7-2 and TRBJ2-3, reads GAGVSQSPSNKVTEKGKDVELRCDPISGHTALYWYRQSLGQGLEFLIYFQGNSAPDKSGLPSDRFSAERTGGSVSTLTIQRTQQEDSAVYLCASSSLRGGGTTDTQYFGPGTRLTVL.

The rearrangement uses TRBV20-1 and TRBJ2-3; maybe TRBD2 (6 bases). The ends were cut back, 3 bases at V and 4 bases at J, with 14 bases in the middle. The CDR3 spans 14 residues. Germline V gives CDR1 DFQATT, CDR2 SNEGSKA (reference sequence). CDR3 nucleotide sequence: TGCAGTGCTAGCCGGCGGCAGCGGGCAGATACGCAGTATTTT. Amino acid sequence: CSASRRQRADTQYF.

The chain links TRBV20-1 to TRBJ2-2; D not resolved. V gave up 5 bases and J gave up 10 bases, with 14 bases separating them. Germline CDR1 is DFQATT and CDR2 is SNEGSKA (reference sequence). The CDR3 totals 12 residues. The CDR3: CSAEDTKVELFF. CDR3 nucleotide sequence: TGCAGTGCTGAAGACACAAAGGTGGAGCTGTTTTTT.

This clonotype was recorded a few times. The chain combines TRBV20-1 with TRBJ1-4; D is ambiguous. The CDR3 loop spans 14 amino acids. V shed 3 bases and J shed 0 bases, with 8 bases lying between them. Germline CDR1 DFQATT, CDR2 SNEGSKA (reference sequence). In DNA form, the CDR3 reads TGCAGTGCTAGGGCCGGGGCAACTAATGAAAAACTGTTTTTT. Translating it yields CSARAGATNEKLFF.

The CDR3 DNA reads TGTGCCAGTAGTATAGTAGGGGGCGTCGGCAATCAGCCCCAGCATTTT. Translation gives CASSIVGGVGNQPQHF. V gene TRBV19 combines with J gene TRBJ1-5; 7 positions match TRBD1. The CDR3 runs to 16 residues. The V gene's germline CDR1 is LNHDA and CDR2 SQIVND (reference sequence). V lost 1 base and J lost 2; bases outside the gene matches: 5. Based on the CDR3 plus reference TRBV19 and TRBJ1-5, the full variable domain is DGGITQSPKYLFRKEGQNVTLSCEQNLNHDAMYWYRQDPGQGLRLIYYSQIVNDFQKGDIAEGYSVSREKKESFPLTVTSAQKNPTAFYLCASSIVGGVGNQPQHFGDGTRLSIL.

This clonotype has only a few counts. V and J are TRBV7-8 and TRBJ2-5; D is possibly TRBD1 or TRBD2 (5 bases each). The germline CDR1 and CDR2 sequences are SGHVS and FQNEAQ. V lost 1 base and J lost 5, with 26 bases in between. This CDR3 contains 19 residues. The chain's CDR3 is CASSLGVGSLQGIRETQYF. DNA of the CDR3: TGTGCCAGCAGCTTAGGGGTAGGGAGCCTTCAGGGAATCCGGGAGACCCAGTACTTC. Based on the CDR3 plus reference TRBV7-8 and TRBJ2-5, the full variable domain is GAGVSQSPRYKVAKRGQDVALRCDPISGHVSLFWYQQALGQGPEFLTYFQNEAQLDKSGLPSDRFFAERPEGSVSTLKIQRTQQEDSAVYLCASSLGVGSLQGIRETQYFGPGTRLLVL.

A few counts support this clonotype. The chain joins TRBV14 to TRBJ2-5; possible D gene TRBD2, 6 bases. The J call is in doubt because the DNA end fits TRBJ2-7 better. Germline CDR1 SGHDN, CDR2 FVKESK. The CDR3 is 15 residues long. The CDR3 loop is CASSQEPSVSYEQYF. In DNA, the CDR3 is TGTGCCAGCAGCCAAGAACCTAGCGTCTCCTACGAGCAGTACTTC.

In its sample, this clonotype was seen a few times. The chain links TRBV28 to TRBJ1-5, with D perhaps TRBD1 (5 bases). The CDR3 consists of 15 residues. Trimming took off 5 bases at V and 9 bases at J, with 20 bases between the two ends. CDR1 and CDR2 (germline): MDHEN, SYDVKM. Here the CDR3 DNA reads TGTGCCAGCAGTCCCCCCCCAGGGTTATCACGGCCCCAGCATTTT. Translation gives CASSPPPGLSRPQHF.

This clonotype was picked up a small number of times. V gene TRBV28 combines with J gene TRBJ2-7; D not resolved. V lost 1 base and J lost 3, with 13 bases in between. CDR3 length: 15 amino acids. Germline V gene lookup returns CDR1 MDHEN and CDR2 SYDVKM. Here the CDR3 reads CASSLSEDGYYEQYF. As DNA, the CDR3 is TGTGCCAGCAGTTTATCAGAGGACGGTTACTACGAGCAGTACTTC. The full variable domain, completed using reference TRBV28 and TRBJ2-7, is DVKVTQSSRYLVKRTGEKVFLECVQDMDHENMFWYRQDPGLGLRLIYFSYDVKMKEKGDIPEGYSVSREKKERFSLILESASTNQTSMYLCASSLSEDGYYEQYFGPGTRLTVT.

The table lists this clonotype with a few counts. The chain links TRBV2 to TRBJ1-1; D unresolved. The CDR3 sequence is 15 residues long. Deletions cut 3 bases from V and 2 bases from J, with 13 bases between. Germline loops: CDR1 SNHLY, CDR2 FYNNEI. The CDR3 protein is CASSDLGRINTEAFF. CDR3 DNA: TGTGCCAGCAGTGATTTAGGACGGATAAACACTGAAGCTTTCTTT.

This clonotype was observed a handful of times. V and J are TRBV12-3 or TRBV12-4 and TRBJ2-1; the match to TRBD2 covers 8 bases. After removal of 6 bases from V and 8 bases from J, the junction contained 9 bases not matched to a gene. The CDR3 consists of 14 residues. CDR3 amino acids: CASRIGGRIHEQFF. The CDR3 nucleotides are TGTGCCAGCAGAATCGGCGGGAGGATACATGAGCAGTTCTTC.

There are a few counts of this clonotype. The genes are TRBV20-1 and TRBJ1-2, with D possibly matching TRBD1 (5 bases). Germline V gene lookup returns CDR1 DFQATT and CDR2 SNEGSKA (reference sequence). Trimming removed 0 bases at V and 0 bases at J, with 14 bases between. This CDR3 contains 16 residues. The CDR3: CSARDLEGSTNYGYTF. The CDR3 DNA follows: TGCAGTGCTAGAGATCTCGAGGGGTCAACTAACTATGGCTACACCTTC.

The rearrangement joins TRBV23-1 to TRBJ1-4; D gene uncertain. TRBV23-1 is given ORF status, its function remaining uncertain. Trimming shortened V by 2 bases and J by 6 bases, and 7 bases separated the two germline ends. The CDR3 loop spans 13 amino acids. CDR3 coding DNA: TGCGCCAGCAGTCAACGGACCTATGAAAAACTGTTTTTT. It translates to CASSQRTYEKLFF.

The genes are TRBV7-9 and TRBJ2-7; 10 nucleotides agree with TRBD2. The J segment lost 6 bases and the V segment lost 5 bases, leaving 10 bases of the junction unmatched. From germline, CDR1 is SEHNR and CDR2 FQNEAQ (reference sequence). CDR3 length: 15 residues. Here the CDR3 DNA reads TGTGCCAGCAGCCCTCCGCTAGCGGGAGTAGGCGAGCAGTACTTC. Translation: CASSPPLAGVGEQYF.

J is TRBJ1-3 and V is TRBV9; TRBD1 matches at 9 bases. V was pared by 4 bases and J by 0 bases, with 5 bases of the junction left unmatched. The CDR3 contains 16 residues. Germline values: CDR1 SGDLS, CDR2 YYNGEE. DNA for the CDR3: TGTGCCAGCAGCCACGACAGGGGGGTCTCTGGAAACACCATATATTTT. The encoded protein is CASSHDRGVSGNTIYF. The whole variable domain, filled in from reference TRBV9 and TRBJ1-3, reads DSGVTQTPKHLITATGQRVTLRCSPRSGDLSVYWYQQSLDQGLQFLIQYYNGEERAKGNILERFSAQQFPDLHSELNLSSLELGDSALYFCASSHDRGVSGNTIYFGEGSWLTVV.

The J gene is TRBJ2-1, the V gene TRBV4-1; 10 nucleotides align to TRBD2. Germline lookup yields CDR1 MGHRA and CDR2 YSYEKL. The CDR3 runs 15 residues. V gave up 7 bases and J gave up 9 bases; unmatched junction bases: 12. The CDR3 is CASIRVAGGSSEQFF. CDR3 nucleotides: TGCGCCAGCATTAGAGTAGCGGGGGGATCAAGTGAGCAGTTCTTC.

As for this clonotype: No conserved phenylalanine or tryptophan ends this CDR3, so it is likely a read error. The V gene is TRBV20-1, the J gene TRBJ1-4; possible D gene TRBD1, 5 bases. Trimming cost V 0 bases and J 5 bases, with 13 bases left between them. This CDR3 is 15 amino acids long. CDR1 is DFQATT and CDR2 is SNEGSKA in the germline V gene (reference sequence). The CDR3 region has the DNA TGCAGTGCTAGAGACTCATCAGGGAACAATGAAAAACTGTTTTCT. This gives the protein CSARDSSGNNEKLFS.

The chain carries TRBV7-9 and TRBJ2-7; 7 bases are a match to TRBD1. V trimming: 1 base; J trimming: 2 bases; junction bases outside the gene matches: 2. Per germline, CDR1 SEHNR and CDR2 FQNEAQ (reference sequence). The CDR3 totals 14 residues. The CDR3 coding sequence is TGTGCCAGCAGCTTAGTTGGGACAGCCTACGAGCAGTACTTC. Protein product: CASSLVGTAYEQYF.

The rearrangement joins TRBV6-5 to TRBJ1-1; the D gene is possibly TRBD1 (6 bases). The germline V gene has CDR1 MNHEY and CDR2 SVGAGI. The CDR3 is 14 residues long. With 0 bases removed from V and 7 bases from J, the gap between germline ends came to 12 bases. CDR3 coding DNA: TGTGCCAGCAGTTACTCACAGGGTCCGTATGAAGCTTTCTTT. Translated, it gives CASSYSQGPYEAFF.

The chain combines TRBV28 with TRBJ1-4; no reliable D call. CDR3 length: 14 amino acids. Germline assignment: CDR1 MDHEN and CDR2 SYDVKM. With 2 bases removed from V and 0 bases from J, the gap between germline ends came to 4 bases. CDR3 coding DNA: TGTGCCAGCAGTTTACCCCCAACTAATGAAAAACTGTTTTTT. Translation gives CASSLPPTNEKLFF.

V usage is TRBV28 and J usage is TRBJ2-5; 7 nucleotides agree with TRBD1. The CDR3 loop spans 14 amino acids. Germline-derived CDR1 and CDR2 are MDHEN and SYDVKM. Trimming took 7 bases from V and 10 from J; bases not matched to a gene: 15. The CDR3 protein is CASNQPGQTVRQYF. The DNA of the CDR3 is TGTGCCAGCAACCAGCCGGGACAGACAGTTCGCCAGTACTTC.

This chain joins TRBV27 and TRBJ2-1; 8 bases match TRBD2. The V gene's germline CDR1 is MNHEY and CDR2 SMNVEV (reference sequence). The CDR3 is made up of 16 amino acids. Germline trimming cut 0 bases from V and 10 bases from J; bases unmatched to any gene: 11. Here the CDR3 reads CASSLSVGTSEWEQFF. The DNA for the CDR3 is TGTGCCAGCAGTTTATCGGTCGGGACTAGTGAGTGGGAGCAGTTCTTC.